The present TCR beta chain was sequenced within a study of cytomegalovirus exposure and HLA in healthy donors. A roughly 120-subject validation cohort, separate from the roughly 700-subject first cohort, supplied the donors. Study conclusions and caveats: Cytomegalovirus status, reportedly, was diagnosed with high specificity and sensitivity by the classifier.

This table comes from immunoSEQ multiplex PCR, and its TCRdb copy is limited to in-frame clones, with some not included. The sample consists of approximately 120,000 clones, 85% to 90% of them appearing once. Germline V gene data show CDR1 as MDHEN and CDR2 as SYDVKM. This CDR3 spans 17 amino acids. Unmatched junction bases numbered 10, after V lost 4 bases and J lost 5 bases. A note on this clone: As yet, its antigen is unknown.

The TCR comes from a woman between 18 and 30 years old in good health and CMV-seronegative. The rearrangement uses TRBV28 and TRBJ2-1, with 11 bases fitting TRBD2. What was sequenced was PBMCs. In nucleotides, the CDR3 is TGTGCCAGCAGTTGGAAACCGGGACTAGCGGATAACAATGAGCAGTTCTTC. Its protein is CASSWKPGLADNNEQFF.